The 13 T cell receptor beta chains below all came from one sample that was sequenced in a study of T cells in Graves' hyperthyroidism and ophthalmopathy. Researchers took RNA transcripts and amplified the TCR beta CDR3 regions from them. When the TCR CDR3 underwent first-round RT-PCR, the HTBI primer set was used. TCRdb re-called the multiplex PCR reads with MiXCR, one entry per CDR3 protein. Of hundreds of thousands of distinct CDR3 sequences in the sample, under 15% were seen once. Sequencing was carried out using blood. Source of these receptors: a man between 18 and 29 years old with Graves' ophthalmopathy.

This clonotype came up many times. The chain carries TRBV4-1 and TRBJ1-5; unclear D gene. CDR3 length equals 13 residues. Trimming removed 4 bases at V and 3 bases at J, with 7 bases between. In germline, CDR1 is MGHRA, CDR2 YSYEKL. CDR3 DNA: TGCGCCAGCAGCCTTTTTCCCAATCAGCCCCAGCATTTT. Its translation is CASSLFPNQPQHF.

This clonotype has ten or more counts. The chain is built from TRBV7-6 and TRBJ1-1; D gene ambiguous. This CDR3 comprises 14 residues. Germline V gives CDR1 SGHVS, CDR2 FNYEAQ. Trimming pared 1 base from V and 1 base from J, leaving 7 bases between. Here the CDR3 DNA reads TGTGCCAGCAGCTTAGACGGGCCGAACACTGAAGCTTTCTTT. Translated, it gives CASSLDGPNTEAFF.

The gene calls are TRBV10-3 and TRBJ2-3; maybe TRBD1 (6 bases). Germline loops: CDR1 ENHRY, CDR2 SYGVKD. The CDR3 totals 13 residues. With 11 bases removed from V and 5 bases from J, the gap between germline ends came to 17 bases. The CDR3 sequence is CAATTQGRDTQYF. The CDR3 DNA follows: TGTGCCGCTACCACGCAGGGGCGAGATACGCAGTATTTT.

Of note for this clonotype: Its ends do not fully match the called genes, so a read error is possible. The CDR3 region is CASSPSALETQYF. The CDR3 DNA sequence: TGCGCCAGCAGCCCCTCAGCCCTGGAGACCCAGTACTTC. The J gene is TRBJ2-5, the V gene TRBV6-2 or TRBV6-3; no clear D gene. Germline loops: CDR1 MNHEY, CDR2 SVGEGT. The CDR3 is 13 amino acids.

This clonotype has only a few counts. The chain combines TRBV5-1 with TRBJ1-1; 11 bases match TRBD1. V lost 3 bases and J lost 0; bases outside the gene matches: 1. Germline V gene data show CDR1 as SGHRS and CDR2 as YFSETQ. The CDR3 is made up of 15 amino acids. For the CDR3, the DNA is TGCGCCAGCAGCTGGGGACAGGGGGTGAACACTGAAGCTTTCTTT. It encodes CASSWGQGVNTEAFF.

The table lists this clonotype with many counts. The V and J genes are TRBV7-8 and TRBJ2-7; D unclear. Germline-derived CDR1 and CDR2 are SGHVS and FQNEAQ. This CDR3 is 15 amino acids long. V shed 2 bases and J shed 0 bases, with 11 bases lying between them. The CDR3 protein is CASSLPPGVSYEQYF. The CDR3 nucleotides are TGTGCCAGCAGCTTACCCCCCGGCGTCTCCTACGAGCAGTACTTC. The full variable domain, rest sourced from reference TRBV7-8 and TRBJ2-7, is GAGVSQSPRYKVAKRGQDVALRCDPISGHVSLFWYQQALGQGPEFLTYFQNEAQLDKSGLPSDRFFAERPEGSVSTLKIQRTQQEDSAVYLCASSLPPGVSYEQYFGPGTRLTVT.

This clonotype was counted many times. The chain couples TRBV12-3 or TRBV12-4 to TRBJ2-2, with 11 bases lining up with TRBD1. The CDR3 loop spans 15 amino acids. The V gene end was trimmed by 6 bases and the J gene end by 4 bases; junction bases not matched to a gene: 4. The chain's CDR3 is CASRLGQGVTGELFF. CDR3 nucleotides: TGTGCCAGCAGGCTGGGACAGGGGGTCACCGGGGAGCTGTTTTTT.

This clonotype showed up just a few times. No conserved phenylalanine or tryptophan is present at the end of the CDR3, so a read error is the likely explanation. The rearrangement links TRBV5-1 to TRBJ1-1; no reliable D call. The CDR3 runs 15 residues. Germline V gene lookup returns CDR1 SGHRS and CDR2 YFSETQ. Trimming took off 1 base at V and 0 bases at J, with 10 bases between the two ends. CDR3 in DNA: TGCGCCAGCAGCTTGTCGGCAGAAATGAACACTGAAGCTTTCTCT. It encodes CASSLSAEMNTEAFS.

This chain's CDR3 is CSALEQEYNYGYTF. DNA for the CDR3: TGCAGCGCGTTAGAACAGGAGTATAACTATGGCTACACCTTC. J is TRBJ1-2 and V is TRBV29-1; maybe TRBD1 (5 bases). V dropped 7 bases and J dropped 1 base, with 16 bases sitting between them. Germline V gene data show CDR1 as SQVTM and CDR2 as ANQGSEA. The CDR3 contains 14 residues.

The table lists this clonotype with many counts. The chain links TRBV12-3 or TRBV12-4 to TRBJ2-7; 8 bases are a match to TRBD1. Trimming took 5 bases from V and 4 from J; bases not matched to a gene: 13. This CDR3 region has 16 residues. CDR3 nucleotide sequence: TGTGCCAGCAGTGGGGGGCAGGGGGCGATCCCATACGAGCAGTACTTC. Translated, it gives CASSGGQGAIPYEQYF.

The V call is TRBV6-1, the J call TRBJ1-4; the D is unclear. Germline V gives CDR1 MNHNS, CDR2 SASEGT. The germline V and J ends were trimmed by 6 bases and 8 bases, with 10 bases remaining between them. This CDR3 has 12 residues. The CDR3 bases are TGTGCCAGCAGGGCAACCAACGAAAAACTGTTTTTT. Translation: CASRATNEKLFF.

This clonotype was counted ten times or more. The chain links TRBV2 to TRBJ1-5; D is unresolved. The germline V gene encodes CDR1 SNHLY and CDR2 FYNNEI. This CDR3 spans 14 amino acids. With 1 base removed from V and 1 base from J, the gap between germline ends came to 5 bases. For the CDR3, the DNA is TGTGCCAGCAGTGAAGGAAGCAGCAATCAGCCCCAGCATTTT. This translates into CASSEGSSNQPQHF.

The V call is TRBV4-3, the J call TRBJ2-7; D possibly corresponds to TRBD2 (7 bases). CDR3 length: 16 amino acids. Per the germline V gene, CDR1 is LGHNA and CDR2 is YSLEER. V lost 0 bases, J lost 3 bases, and 15 bases lay in between. The CDR3 region has the DNA TGCGCCAGCAGCCAAGATCGAGGGGGGGCCCGCTACGAGCAGTACTTC. Protein: CASSQDRGGARYEQYF.